The entry below gives a single TCR beta chain sequence along with its context. Its antigen remains unidentified. The input lacks base qualities; no much larger clone sits a single base away. The data were obtained in a study of cytomegalovirus exposure and HLA in healthy donors (dated by TCRdb to the late 2010s). A note on the overall study: According to an earlier analysis of 587 of the donors, about 179 million T cells yielded over 90 million unique TCR beta sequences and approximately 280 Gb of sequence data. Across under 500 genotyped donors of the cohort, an average of about 240,000 unique TCR beta nucleotide sequences per donor were sequenced, and approximately 17% of those sequences were non-productive. An early release covering about 600 HLA-typed donors comprised roughly 300 gigabases of sequencing data and 85 million or so unique TCR sequences. The study used immunosequencing to profile the T cell repertoires of 600 to 850 subjects and linked those repertoires to cytomegalovirus serostatus. Rather than drawing on any new phenotypic data, the later analysis identified candidate immune exposures from TCR beta sequences and the way those sequences occurred across donors. A handful of DR-DQ haplotypes were handled as single units for association and clustering because linkage in the cohort was strong. The study aimed to test whether cataloging public T cell receptors could reveal signatures of past pathogen exposure. Besides the first cohort of approximately 710 subjects, a separate validation cohort made up of 95 to 150 different subjects was used. HLA typing covered class I and class II loci at four-digit resolution. Genome-wide SNP genotypes for about three fifths of the roughly 670 donors were used in a later genetic analysis, which treated that subset as a discovery cohort. Typing coverage varied by locus: roughly 620-640 donors for A, B, C, DRB1 and DQB1; 522 for DQA1; some 610 for DPA1; 450 to 480 for DPB1. Alongside the repertoire data, information on donor age, sex, ethnicity and CMV serostatus was compiled. All discovery cohort repertoires had been generated on a single sequencing platform. To predict cytomegalovirus infection status, the study brought together high-throughput TCR immunosequencing, statistical association of individual TCRs with disease status, and machine learning. To decide whether each TCR beta V gene segment behaved as functional or pseudogenic, an earlier analysis of fewer than 750 of the donors relied on high-throughput TCR beta sequencing. Of the 300 to 500 genotyped donors, 65% to 90% were placed in the genetic ancestry cluster associated with self-reported Caucasian donors. A later analysis re-analyzed previously published TCR beta repertoires from 500 to 700 donors and added high-resolution HLA genotyping to study TCR occurrence patterns.

The CDR3, from cysteine to phenylalanine, totals 14 residues. Of all the DNA, just the CDR3 is kept, 42 bases in frame from base 1. Sequences MNHNS (CDR1) and SASEGT (CDR2) are obtained from the germline V gene. V and J lose 6 bases and 4 bases, and a span of 15 bases separates them. Points the paper makes about the study in general: Roughly uniform sequencing depth across donors was assumed in presence/absence analyses, although this assumption may not hold. A later analysis associated 16,951 TCR beta sequences with specific HLA alleles at a false discovery rate of 0.05. V-gene and J-gene trimming of TCR beta chains was associated with a missense DCLRE1C variant in a later genetic analysis, and the association was replicated in an independent cohort. In a later analysis, most CMV-associated TCR beta chains were found to appear HLA-restricted, with HLA associations seemingly driven largely by CMV exposure. Because counts were too low, about 15 rarely observed V segments, including chromosome 9 orphons, were left out of the earlier analysis of about 500 of the donors. A later analysis reported that several top co-occurrence clusters appeared linked to parvovirus B19, influenza, CMV and Epstein-Barr virus. Only TCR beta chains were sequenced in this cohort, and the absence of alpha or paired-chain data limited detectable features. In an earlier analysis of approximately 590 of the donors, most TCR beta V segments appeared in productive rearrangements about 90% or about 30% of the time, broadly matching IMGT annotations. Some IMGT-functional V segments, including TRBV6-2 and TRBV6-3, could not be told apart with the 87-base-pair reads, so those segments were excluded. In a later analysis, the rate of TCR association differed among HLA loci, with DRB1 alleles having the most associated TCRs and HLA-C alleles having the fewest. The classifier was reported to diagnose cytomegalovirus status with high specificity and sensitivity in both the original and validation cohorts. Three of the identified cytomegalovirus-associated TCR beta chains were confirmed in vitro to be specific for cytomegalovirus antigens. In a later genetic analysis, fewer N-insertions in productive TCRs were reported among donors in an Asian-associated ancestry cluster than the approximately 670-donor mean. CMV serostatus was the only immune exposure information available for the cohort. The study listed 164 TCR beta chains as associated with cytomegalovirus. A further reported finding was that TCR beta sequences accurately predicted the HLA-A and HLA-B alleles for most subjects in the first cohort. When HLA alleles, especially DR and DQ, strongly co-occurred, TCR associations were difficult to assign to individual alleles. HLA typing was unavailable for some donors at each locus, so association tests used only the typed subset. In a later analysis, HLA-associated TCR beta chains were found to be more clonally expanded and to have lower generation probabilities than equally common non-associated chains. It was suggested by the authors that the approach could potentially be generalized to other disease states and immunological phenotypes. A cluster of highly shared sequence variants was judged likely to be a technical artifact of the sequencing pipeline. Linkage disequilibrium might explain the correlated functional status among segregating V segments, but an unknown experimental factor could not be excluded. Most TCR sequences were seen in very few donors, while some public TCRs were found in many individuals.

The cohort was made up of under 800 healthy bone marrow donors. At the time of sampling, every cohort member was nominally healthy, though immune exposures that went unrecorded were likely present. The donor was CMV seropositive and was included in the group of 289 seropositive cohort members. A peripheral blood sample was provided by each donor, and peripheral blood mononuclear cells were used for TCR beta sequencing. The Qiagen DNeasy Blood Extraction Kit was used to extract genomic DNA from the blood cell samples. The method behind the library was the immunoSEQ multiplex PCR assay. For the multiplex PCR, a mixture combining 60 forward primers for TCR Vbeta segments and 13 reverse primers for TCR Jbeta segments was used. Amplification of the CDR3 region of rearranged TCR beta genes was performed with a multiplex PCR assay on genomic DNA. Amplified TCR beta libraries were sequenced as 87-base-pair reads on the Illumina HiSeq System. Per the source publication's procedure: A later analysis counted some 74 million unique TCR beta chains across the 640 or so repertoires, and some 11 million of these chains were shared by at least two donors. To remove PCR and sequencing errors, raw reads were error-corrected and collapsed into unique sequences using a nearest-neighbor algorithm that merged closely related sequences. Alignment of CDR3 sequences to IMGT reference sequences was used to assign V, D and J gene segments. Each retained sequence needed at least a six-nucleotide match to both a V gene segment and a J gene segment. A rearrangement was called productive if the CDR3 had no stop codons and remained in frame with V and J, and every other rearrangement was called non-productive. CDR3 was defined by IMGT convention, running from the second conserved V-encoded cysteine to the conserved J-encoded phenylalanine. In an earlier analysis of 550 to 650 of the donors, sequences lacking an unambiguous match to a single V gene segment were excluded. In an earlier analysis of approximately 560 of the donors, a V segment was called functional when productive rearrangements were above 56.7%, and segregating when the standard deviation between donors exceeded 5%. A statistical classification framework was built for diagnosing cytomegalovirus status from the catalog of TCR beta chain sequences. V and J gene assignment, in a later analysis, came from comparing TCR nucleotide sequences with IMGT/GENE-DB human TR gene sequences. In a later analysis, CDR3 sequences and most-parsimonious VDJ recombination scenarios were assigned using the TCRdist pipeline. A later analysis defined each TCR beta chain by its CDR3 amino acid sequence plus V-gene family, and excluded reads lacking a unique V-gene family. In a later analysis, approximately 590 highly shared, low-generation-probability nucleotide sequences were removed to address suspected cross-contamination and a sequencing artifact. For each public chain, a later analysis derived a clonal expansion index from normalized ranks of inferred template counts within each repertoire. A later analysis computed generation probabilities with a VDJ recombination model fitted to out-of-frame rearrangements, and checked the results against IGoR. Hypergeometric tests were used in a later analysis to score TCR-TCR, TCR-HLA and TCR-CMV co-occurrence, with a repertoire-size bias correction applied to the TCR pairs. To estimate false discovery rates, a later analysis permuted the HLA or CMV assignments 20 times. In a later analysis, co-occurring TCRs were grouped with DBSCAN, and TCRdist sequence similarity was added when clustering was performed within HLA-allele-positive subsets. Repertoires with fewer than 30,000 or more than 120,000 public chains, plus five repertoires with anomalous nucleotide sharing, were excluded from co-occurrence clustering. TCRdb's version of the immuneACCESS table is confined to in-frame rearrangements and falls short of the full clone set. An unresolved V gene accounts for under half of the shortfall where checked; the remainder is of unknown origin. That table supplies the V and J calls and clone size; D and trimming were determined from the DNA. The sample table contains roughly 130,000 clones; only one count was recorded for 70% to 80% of them. Together, the top ten hold approximately 8.3% of the sample.

This receptor chain uses TRBV6-1 and TRBJ1-1, with a tentative D gene TRBD1 over 5 matching bases. The origin of this receptor is a woman in her forties or fifties in good health and CMV-seropositive. Sequenced: PBMCs. DNA sequence: TGTGCCAGCAGCCCGAGCGGAGGGGCCACTGAAGCTTTCTTT. This encodes CASSPSGGATEAFF.